These 12 T cell receptor beta chains share one sample of origin, sequenced in a study of T cells in Graves' hyperthyroidism and ophthalmopathy. Amplification of TCR beta CDR3 regions used RNA as the template. TCR CDR3 regions were first amplified by RT-PCR with HTBI primers. TCRdb re-analysed the multiplex PCR reads in MiXCR, keeping a single row per CDR3 protein. This table holds 690,000 or so distinct CDR3 sequences, around 20% found once. Material for sequencing was blood. The receptors come from a woman aged 50 to 60 with Graves' hyperthyroidism that later progressed to Graves' ophthalmopathy.

This rearrangement joins TRBV6-2 or TRBV6-3 to TRBJ2-4; TRBD2 matches 8 bases. Germline lookup yields CDR1 MNHEY and CDR2 SVGEGT. V lost 7 bases, J lost 0 bases, and 11 bases stayed unmatched. CDR3 length: 17 amino acids. The CDR3 protein is CASIAGGHRIAKNIQYF. CDR3 coding DNA: TGTGCCAGCATCGCGGGGGGACACAGGATAGCCAAAAACATTCAGTACTTC.

The chain combines TRBV19 with TRBJ1-1; a possible D gene is TRBD1 (6 bases). CDR3 length: 14 residues. CDR1 and CDR2 from the germline V gene are LNHDA and SQIVND (reference sequence). V was shortened by 2 bases and J by 5 bases, with 12 bases between the two germline ends. CDR3 amino acids: CASSIPGEGTEAFF. The CDR3 DNA reads as TGTGCCAGTAGTATACCAGGGGAAGGAACTGAAGCTTTCTTT.

V is TRBV20-1 and J is TRBJ1-4; D is undetermined. The CDR3 extends over 12 amino acids. Per germline, CDR1 DFQATT and CDR2 SNEGSKA (reference sequence). Trimming removed 2 bases at V and 7 bases at J, with 8 bases between. The CDR3 nucleotides are TGCAGTGCTAGATTCAGTCGTGAAAAACTGTTTTTT. Amino acid sequence: CSARFSREKLFF.

This clonotype was found a few times. V and J are TRBV2 and TRBJ1-1, with D uncertain. Trimming removed 2 bases at V and 2 bases at J, with 9 bases between. Germline V CDR1 and CDR2: SNHLY, FYNNEI. The CDR3 loop spans 14 amino acids. CDR3: CASSEYEGNTEAFF. CDR3 bases: TGTGCCAGCAGTGAATATGAGGGCAACACTGAAGCTTTCTTT.

This clonotype has ten or more counts. The chain carries TRBV7-2 and TRBJ2-1, with D uncertain. V was shortened by 5 bases and J by 6 bases, with 11 bases between the two germline ends. Looked up from germline, CDR1 is SGHTA and CDR2 is FQGNSA. The CDR3 extends over 13 amino acids. CDR3: CASSPGVRNEQFF. Here the CDR3 DNA reads TGTGCCAGCAGCCCTGGGGTGCGCAATGAGCAGTTCTTC. Supplemented by reference TRBV7-2 and TRBJ2-1, the full variable domain reads GAGVSQSPSNKVTEKGKDVELRCDPISGHTALYWYRQSLGQGLEFLIYFQGNSAPDKSGLPSDRFSAERTGGSVSTLTIQRTQQEDSAVYLCASSPGVRNEQFFGPGTRLTVL.

This clonotype was picked up many times. CDR3 sequence: CASSLVWGKDYGYTF. In DNA form, the CDR3 reads TGTGCCAGCAGCTTAGTCTGGGGGAAAGACTATGGCTACACCTTC. J is TRBJ1-2 and V is TRBV11-2; tentative D call: TRBD1 (5 bases). The CDR3 totals 15 residues. Deletions cut 1 base from V and 3 bases from J, with 12 bases between. The germline CDR1 and CDR2 sequences are SGHAT and FQNNGV. The whole variable domain, filled in from reference TRBV11-2 and TRBJ1-2, reads EAGVAQSPRYKIIEKRQSVAFWCNPISGHATLYWYQQILGQGPKLLIQFQNNGVVDDSQLPKDRFSAERLKGVDSTLKIQPAKLEDSAVYLCASSLVWGKDYGYTFGSGTRLTVV.

There are many counts of this clonotype. The chain recombines TRBV5-1 with TRBJ2-2, with 9 nucleotides matching TRBD1. V gave up 6 bases and J gave up 3 bases; unmatched junction bases: 9. The CDR3 length is 16 residues. Germline assignment: CDR1 SGHRS and CDR2 YFSETQ. The CDR3 sequence: CASILDRGGDTGELFF. In DNA, the CDR3 is TGCGCCAGCATCCTGGACAGGGGAGGCGACACCGGGGAGCTGTTTTTT.

The table lists this clonotype with many counts. The genes are TRBV20-1 and TRBJ1-2; D is perhaps TRBD1 (5 bases). Germline CDR1 DFQATT, CDR2 SNEGSKA (reference sequence). Trimming removed 6 bases at V and 3 bases at J, with 14 bases between. The CDR3 is 13 residues long. The CDR3 loop is CSALGREDYGYTF. The CDR3 coding sequence is TGCAGTGCCCTCGGCAGGGAAGACTATGGCTACACCTTC.

The chain carries TRBV19 and TRBJ1-1; unclear D gene. Trimming cost V 3 bases and J 0 bases, with 8 bases left between them. The CDR3 runs 14 residues. Germline lookup yields CDR1 LNHDA and CDR2 SQIVND (reference sequence). The CDR3 reads CASSIGNLNTEAFF. The DNA for the CDR3 is TGTGCCAGTAGTATCGGCAACTTGAACACTGAAGCTTTCTTT.

This clonotype has ten or more counts. The rearrangement uses TRBV20-1 and TRBJ1-2, with 10 bases fitting TRBD1. The CDR3 loop spans 13 amino acids. The germline CDR1 and CDR2 sequences are DFQATT and SNEGSKA (reference sequence). V lost 4 bases to trimming and J lost 4 bases; unmatched junction nucleotides: 3. CDR3 sequence: CSATWTGGYGYTF. The CDR3 DNA follows: TGCAGTGCTACCTGGACAGGGGGCTATGGCTACACCTTC.

This clonotype showed up just a few times. The chain couples TRBV9 to TRBJ2-3, with 8 nucleotides matching TRBD1. Germline loops: CDR1 SGDLS, CDR2 YYNGEE. This CDR3 comprises 15 residues. The ends lost 3 bases at V and 2 bases at J; junction bases unmatched: 5. CDR3: CASSATGAATDTQYF. DNA for the CDR3: TGTGCCAGCAGCGCGACAGGGGCGGCCACAGATACGCAGTATTTT.

There are a few counts of this clonotype. This chain connects TRBV29-1 to TRBJ1-3; 7 bases are a match to TRBD1. V dropped 1 base and J dropped 2; count of bases not matched to a gene: 5. This CDR3 comprises 15 residues. Germline CDR1 SQVTM, CDR2 ANQGSEA. DNA for the CDR3: TGCAGCGTTGAAGGGAGGAGGGGGCCTGGAAACACCATATATTTT. It specifies CSVEGRRGPGNTIYF.